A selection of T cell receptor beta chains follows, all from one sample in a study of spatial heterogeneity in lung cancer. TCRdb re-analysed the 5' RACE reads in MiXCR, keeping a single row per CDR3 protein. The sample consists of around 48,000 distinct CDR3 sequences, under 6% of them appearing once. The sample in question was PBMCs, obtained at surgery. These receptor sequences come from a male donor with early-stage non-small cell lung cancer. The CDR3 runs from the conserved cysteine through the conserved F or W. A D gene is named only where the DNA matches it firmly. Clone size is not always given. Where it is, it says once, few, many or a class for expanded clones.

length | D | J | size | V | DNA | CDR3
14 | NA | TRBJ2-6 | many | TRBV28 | TGTGCCAGCAGTTCCCTACAGGGTAAGGACGTCCTGACTTTC | CASSSLQGKDVLTF
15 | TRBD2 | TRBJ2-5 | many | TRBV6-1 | TGTGCCAGCAGTGAACTAGCGGGAGGGCAAGAGACCCAGTACTTC | CASSELAGGQETQYF
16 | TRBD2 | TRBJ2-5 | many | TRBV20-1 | TGCAGTGCGGACCGACTAGCGGGAGGGCCTCGAGAGACCCAGTACTTC | CSADRLAGGPRETQYF
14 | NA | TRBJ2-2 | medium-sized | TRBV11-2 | TGTGCCAGCAGCTTAGATTGGTCTCCCGGGGAGCTGTTTTTT | CASSLDWSPGELFF
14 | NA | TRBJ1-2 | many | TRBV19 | TGTGCCAGTACCCGGGGGATCCTTAACTATGGCTACACCTTC | CASTRGILNYGYTF
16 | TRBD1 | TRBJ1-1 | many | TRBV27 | TGTGCCAGCAGTTTATTGGTGGGACAGTCGAACACTGAAGCTTTCTTT | CASSLLVGQSNTEAFF
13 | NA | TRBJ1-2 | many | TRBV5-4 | TGTGCCAGCAGCTTGGACACTAACTATGGCTACACCTTC | CASSLDTNYGYTF
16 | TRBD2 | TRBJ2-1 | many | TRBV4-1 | TGCGCCAGCAGCCAAGTCTCTAGCGGGACTTACAATGAGCAGTTCTTC | CASSQVSSGTYNEQFF
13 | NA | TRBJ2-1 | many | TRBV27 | TGTGCCAGCAGTTGGACGGACCATAATGAGCAGTTCTTC | CASSWTDHNEQFF
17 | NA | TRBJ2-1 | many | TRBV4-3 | TGCGCCAGCAGCCAAGATAAATGGAGGAGGTCCGGCAATGAGCAGTTCTTC | CASSQDKWRRSGNEQFF
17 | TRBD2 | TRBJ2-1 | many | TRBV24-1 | TGTGCCACCAGTGATTTTCGGACTAGCGGGAGGGCCAATGAGCAGTTCTTC | CATSDFRTSGRANEQFF
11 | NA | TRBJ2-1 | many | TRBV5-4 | TGTGCCAGGAAGGAGAGCGATGAGCAGTTCTTC | CARKESDEQFF
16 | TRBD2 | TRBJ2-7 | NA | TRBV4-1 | TGCGCCAGCAGCCAAACCCCGGGACTAGACGTTTACGAGCAGTACTTC | CASSQTPGLDVYEQYF
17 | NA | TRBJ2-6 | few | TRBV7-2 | TGTGCCAGCAGCTCACTAGGGTCCCTATCTGGGGCCAACGTCCTGACTTTC | CASSSLGSLSGANVLTF
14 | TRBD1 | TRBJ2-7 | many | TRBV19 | TGTGCCAGTAGTGAACAGGGGATTCATTACGAGCAGTACTTC | CASSEQGIHYEQYF
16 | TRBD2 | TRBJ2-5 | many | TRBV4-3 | TGCGCCAGCAGCCAAGGACTAGCGGGGGCGAAAGAGACCCAGTACTTC | CASSQGLAGAKETQYF
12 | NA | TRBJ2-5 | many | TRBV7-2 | TGTGCCAGCAGCTTAGGAGAGGAGACCCAGTACTTC | CASSLGEETQYF
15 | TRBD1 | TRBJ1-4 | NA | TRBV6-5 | TGTGCCAGCAGTTACCGGGACAGGGGACAAGAAAAACTGTTTTTT | CASSYRDRGQEKLFF
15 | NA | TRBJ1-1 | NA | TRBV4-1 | TGCGCCAGCAGCCACCCCATGGGGAAGAACACTGAAGCTTTCTTT | CASSHPMGKNTEAFF
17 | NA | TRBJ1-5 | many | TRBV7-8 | TGTGCCAGCAGCTCTCTCAGGGTTTCCTATAGCAATCAGCCCCAGCATTTT | CASSSLRVSYSNQPQHF
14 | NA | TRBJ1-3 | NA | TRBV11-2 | TGTGCCAGCACCAGATGGGGGACTGGAAACACCATATATTTT | CASTRWGTGNTIYF
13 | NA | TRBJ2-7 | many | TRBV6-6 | TGTGCCAGCAGTTACTCCCTCTACTACGAGCAGTACTTC | CASSYSLYYEQYF
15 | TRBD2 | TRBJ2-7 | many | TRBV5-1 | TGCGCCAGCAGCACGAAGCGGGGGGCCTCCTACGAGCAGTACTTC | CASSTKRGASYEQYF
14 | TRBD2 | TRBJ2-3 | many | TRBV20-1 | TGCAGTGCACCGCCGACTAGCGGGAGGAATACGCAGTATTTT | CSAPPTSGRNTQYF
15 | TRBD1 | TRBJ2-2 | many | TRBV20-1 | TGCAGTGCTAGGCCCCCAGGGGGCCCCACCGGGGAGCTGTTTTTT | CSARPPGGPTGELFF
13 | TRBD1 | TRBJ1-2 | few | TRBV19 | TGTGCCAGTACCATAGACAGGGGCTATGGCTACACCTTC | CASTIDRGYGYTF
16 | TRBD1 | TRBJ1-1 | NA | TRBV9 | TGTGCCAGCAGCTCCCCCCCAGGGGGCGTAACCACTGAAGCTATCTTT | CASSSPPGGVTTEAIF
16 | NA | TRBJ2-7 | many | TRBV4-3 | TGCGCCAGCAGCCAAGATCCGAGACTAGGGTCCTACGAGCAGTACTTC | CASSQDPRLGSYEQYF
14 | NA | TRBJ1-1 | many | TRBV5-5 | TGTGCCAGCAGCTTGGCCGGGGAGAACACTGAAGCTTTCTTT | CASSLAGENTEAFF
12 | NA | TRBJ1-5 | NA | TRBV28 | TGTGCCAGCAGTTTTTCGGGACAGCCCCAGCATTTT | CASSFSGQPQHF
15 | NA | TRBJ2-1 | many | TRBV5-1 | TGCGCCAGCAGCTTGTATAGCGGCCCTGGGAATGAGCAGTTCTTC | CASSLYSGPGNEQFF
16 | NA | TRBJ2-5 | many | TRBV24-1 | TGTGCCACCAGTGATGCGAGACAGGCGTCCCAAGAGACCCAGTACTTC | CATSDARQASQETQYF
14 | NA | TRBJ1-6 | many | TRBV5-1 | TGCGCCAGCAGCGTTGAAGGGACTTACTCACCCCTCCACTTT | CASSVEGTYSPLHF
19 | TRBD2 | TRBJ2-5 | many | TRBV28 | TGTGCCAGCAGTTTTCTCGGGACTAGCGGGAGGGCAGGGCAAGAGACCCAGTACTTC | CASSFLGTSGRAGQETQYF
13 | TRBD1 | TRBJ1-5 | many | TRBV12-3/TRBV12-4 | TGTGCCAGCAGTACAGGGGGGTATCAGCCCCAGCATTTT | CASSTGGYQPQHF
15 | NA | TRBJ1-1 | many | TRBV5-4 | TGTGCCAGCAGCCTAAGATGGCAGGGCAGTACTGAAGCTTTCTTT | CASSLRWQGSTEAFF
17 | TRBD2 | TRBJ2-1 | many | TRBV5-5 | TGTGCCAGCAGCTTCGGACTAGCGGGAGGGCCTTTCGATGAGCAGTTCTTC | CASSFGLAGGPFDEQFF
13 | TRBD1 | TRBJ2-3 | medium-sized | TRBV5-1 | TGCGCCAGCAGCGTGGGACAGGGAGATACGCAGTATTTT | CASSVGQGDTQYF
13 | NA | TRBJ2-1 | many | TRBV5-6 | TGTGCCAGCAGCTTGTGGTCAGCTAATGAGCAGTTCTTC | CASSLWSANEQFF
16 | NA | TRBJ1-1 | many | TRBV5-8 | TGTGCCAGCCCCCTACCCCCGGGCACACTGAACACTGAAGCTTTCTTT | CASPLPPGTLNTEAFF
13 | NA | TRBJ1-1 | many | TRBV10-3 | TGTGCCATCCTGGAGGGGCACGGCACTGAAGCTTTCTTT | CAILEGHGTEAFF
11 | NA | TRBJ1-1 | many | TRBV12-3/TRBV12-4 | TGTGCCAGCAGTTGGAGCACTGAAGCTTTCTTT | CASSWSTEAFF
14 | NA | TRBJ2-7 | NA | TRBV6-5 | TGTGCCAGCAGCCGTGGAGGGGGAAGCGACGAGCAGTACTTC | CASSRGGGSDEQYF
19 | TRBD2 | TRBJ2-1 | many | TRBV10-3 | TGTGCCATCAGTGAGCCTCCGGGGACTAGCAATTCCCCTAACAATGAGCAGTTCTTC | CAISEPPGTSNSPNNEQFF
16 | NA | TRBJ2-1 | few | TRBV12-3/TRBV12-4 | TGTGCCAGCAGTTCCCCTCGGACGTACACCTACAATGAGCAGTTCTTC | CASSSPRTYTYNEQFF
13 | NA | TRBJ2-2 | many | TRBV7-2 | TGTGCCAGCAGCTTAGTAGTGAGCCGGGAGCTGTTTTTT | CASSLVVSRELFF
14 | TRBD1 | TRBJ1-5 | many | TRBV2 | TGTGCCAGCAGTGTCGGGGACAGGGATCAGCCCCAGCATTTT | CASSVGDRDQPQHF
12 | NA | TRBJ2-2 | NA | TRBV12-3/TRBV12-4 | TGTGCCAACAGCCGAGGGACCGGGGAGCTGTTTTTT | CANSRGTGELFF
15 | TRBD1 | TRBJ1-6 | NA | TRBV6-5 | TGTGCCAGCAGCCGGTGGACAGGGGAGGATTCACCCCTCCACTTT | CASSRWTGEDSPLHF
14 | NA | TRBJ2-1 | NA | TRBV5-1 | TGCGCCAGCAGCGCGTTAAGCTCCTACAATGAGCAGTTCTTC | CASSALSSYNEQFF
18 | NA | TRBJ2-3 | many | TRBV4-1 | TGCGCCAGCAGCCAAGACTCACTCGGCGGAGCTAGCACAGATACGCAGTATTTT | CASSQDSLGGASTDTQYF
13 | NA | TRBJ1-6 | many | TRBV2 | TGTGCCAGCATAGGGTCGAATAATTCACCCCTCCACTTT | CASIGSNNSPLHF
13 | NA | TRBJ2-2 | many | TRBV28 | TGTGCCAGCAGGAGACCAGGCACCGGGGAGCTGTTTTTT | CASRRPGTGELFF
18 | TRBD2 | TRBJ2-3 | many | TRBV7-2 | TGTGCCAGCAGCACCGCTTGGGCGGGAGATCGAAGCACAGATACGCAGTATTTT | CASSTAWAGDRSTDTQYF
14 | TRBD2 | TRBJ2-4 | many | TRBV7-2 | TGTGCCAGCAGCTTTAGCGGGAGTAAAAACATTCAGTACTTC | CASSFSGSKNIQYF